This T cell receptor (beta chain) was obtained from a study of tumor-infiltrating lymphocytes in primary liver carcinoma. At the level of the study: Sequencing of the samples generated roughly 3.5 to 7.5 million productive TCRbeta reads, with similar yields across tissue types.

In the case of this clonotype: What it recognizes is unknown. At one end, the junction sequence differs from germline, possibly due to a read error.

With around 520 ng total RNA as template and a constant-region primer, TCR beta cDNA was made. Slightly modified ARM-PCR, run as three nested multiplex PCR rounds, produced the TCR beta libraries. Researchers ran the first two PCR rounds for approximately 9 cycles each with TRBV1-TRBV30 forward primers and a C-beta reverse primer. From the multiplex PCR reads, TCRdb called clonotypes with MiXCR, one entry per CDR3 protein. The sample shows more than 100,000 distinct CDR3 sequences, approximately 71% of them seen only once. Co-extraction yielded RNA and DNA from around 20-30 mg of unsorted bulk tissue. The CDR3 length is 14 residues. Germline V gene data show CDR1 as LGHNT and CDR2 as FRNRAP. General observations from the study: A significantly higher top-250-clone fraction was found in tumors than in blood (p = 0.039).

This receptor was taken from a woman aged 60-70 years with primary liver carcinoma and hepatitis B virus infection. Sequences were obtained from tumor-adjacent normal liver tissue. The chain has TRBV12-5 and TRBJ2-1, with 10 positions matching TRBD1. This CDR3 is CTSGLGTGDNEQFF. DNA of the CDR3: TGTACTAGTGGATTAGGGACAGGGGACAATGAGCAGTTCTTC.